This T cell receptor beta chain was retrieved from a study of blood T cell repertoires in COVID-19 (TCRdb year 2020). Looking at the study overall: The collaborator samples originated in the United States, Italy and Spain and spanned the acute and convalescent phases of COVID-19. The repertoires were made available in a free public database intended to serve as a resource for research on the immune response to SARS-CoV-2. HLA class I and class II types, where available, came from metadata supplied by the sample provider rather than from assay-based typing. Nearly every sample came with metadata listing a de-identified subject ID, COVID-19 status, age in years and sex. Deeply sampled blood TCRbeta repertoires from subjects exposed to, actively infected with, or recovered from COVID-19 were included in the dataset. The samples were drawn from the first 160 participants of the ongoing ImmuneRACE study and from more than 1,000 subjects provided by 6 global collaborators. The prospective study material was composed of cDNA or gDNA derived from T cells, B-cell-depleted T cells, or PBMCs.

About this clone: The antigen it recognizes is unknown. No base-level quality is on record; no much larger clone is a single base apart.

TCRbeta CDR3 regions were amplified from genomic DNA using the immunoSEQ Assay, a bias-controlled multiplex PCR. In the paper's pipeline: The number of nucleated cells in each sample was estimated from the amplification of reference gene primers within the assay. To quantify the absolute abundance of each unique TCRbeta CDR3 rearrangement, sequence reads were collapsed and filtered. Productive Simpson clonality was computed per sample as the square root of Simpson's diversity index over productive rearrangements. What TCRdb holds here is the immuneACCESS table cut down to in-frame rearrangements. Part of the clones is not present; checked against another copy, under half of the missing clones reflect an unresolved V gene, and the others are unexplained. The D gene and trimming were derived from the DNA, and the V and J assignments and clone size from that table. The sample profile shows about 460,000 clones; 70% to 90% of them were found once. The ten largest clones represent just over 8% of the sample.

General findings and caveats noted by the study authors: How much clinical and demographic metadata was included differed by source and by participant, and the metadata was provided uncurated.

Reading the germline V gene gives CDR1 SGHRS and CDR2 YFSETQ. Cut back by 4 bases and 8 bases, the V and J ends lie 18 bases apart. Inclusive of the bounding cysteine and phenylalanine, the CDR3 is 14 residues long. Here the CDR3 DNA is all that survives: 42 bases in frame from base 1. Participants in the prospective study were enrolled through a virtual design, were aged roughly 18 to 100 years, and lived in about 25 United States geographic areas. To assign participants to cohorts, the prospective study relied on clinical history that participants themselves reported in a screening survey and a study questionnaire. Recovered participants in ImmuneRACE Cohort 3 were defined by two consecutive negative NP/OP PCR tests, clearance by a healthcare professional, or resolution of symptoms. Each participant in the prospective study had whole blood, serum and a nasopharyngeal or oropharyngeal swab collected by mobile phlebotomists. Over an approximately two-month period, participants in the prospective study had the option of providing additional blood draws and questionnaires. Before DNA extraction, prospective study blood samples were shipped either frozen or at room temperature.

The sequence joins TRBV5-1 to TRBJ1-1; TRBD1 might be the D gene, on 5 matching bases. The sequence was obtained from a woman aged 60 to 75 who had recovered from COVID-19. The specimen sequenced was PBMCs or T cells enriched from blood (not recorded which). The sequenced DNA is TGCGCCAGCAGCCTCGCCGTCGGGGGATTCGAAGCTTTCTTT. This translates into CASSLAVGGFEAFF.